This is a list of T cell receptor beta chains from one sample in a study of blood T cell repertoires in COVID-19. Here immunoSEQ multiplex PCR was the method, and the copy in TCRdb shows in-frame clones only, minus some. The table shows fewer than 200,000 clones, with around 83% occurring only once. The sample comprised peripheral blood. The source is a woman between 65 and 79 years old with COVID-19, enrolled during active disease. CDR3s include the opening cysteine and the closing phenylalanine or tryptophan. The D gene is left open where the match is weak. For some rows the clone size is stated as once, few or many, or as a class when expanded; others skip it.

>-|TRBJ1-2|TRBV28|-
TGTGCCAGCAGCCGACCTGGGCACTATGGCTACACCTTC
CASSRPGHYGYTF
>-|TRBJ2-7|TRBV14|TRBD1
TGTGCCAGCAGAACCGGGACAGTCTTATACTTC
CASRTGTVLYF
>-|TRBJ2-7|TRBV11-3|-
TGTGCCAGCAGCGCCGGCCCGGGAGAAATCTACGAGCAGTACTTC
CASSAGPGEIYEQYF
>-|TRBJ1-3|TRBV10-2|-
TGCGCCAGCAGTGCTGACAGACCCTCTGGAAACACCATATATTTT
CASSADRPSGNTIYF
>-|TRBJ1-1|TRBV5-1|-
TGCGCCAGCAGTCCCCGCGTCTTACAGGCAGGGAACACTGAAGCTTTCTTT
CASSPRVLQAGNTEAFF
>-|TRBJ1-4|TRBV6-5|-
TGTGCCAGCAGCCCCGGACTGAATGAAAAACTGTTTTTT
CASSPGLNEKLFF
>medium-sized|TRBJ1-2|TRBV30|TRBD1
TGTGCCTGCGAATTAGACAGGGGACTCTATGGCTACACCTTC
CACELDRGLYGYTF
>few|TRBJ2-5|TRBV24-1|-
TGTGCCACCAGTCGGGTCGGGAATTTGGAGACCCAGTACTTC
CATSRVGNLETQYF
>-|TRBJ2-7|TRBV7-9|-
TGTGCCAGCAGCTTGTGGGCAGGGCAAGCGAACGAGCAGTACTTC
CASSLWAGQANEQYF
>-|TRBJ2-3|TRBV19|TRBD2
TGTGCCAGTAGGGGAGGGGTCAGATCTAGCACAGATACGCAGTATTTT
CASRGGVRSSTDTQYF
>-|TRBJ1-3|TRBV10-3|-
TGTGCCATCAGTGAGCCTCAGGGAAACACCATATATTTT
CAISEPQGNTIYF
>-|TRBJ2-1|TRBV29-1|-
TGCAGCGCACGGACAGAACAGTACAATGAGCAGTTCTTC
CSARTEQYNEQFF
>-|TRBJ2-3|TRBV3-1/TRBV3-2|-
TGTGCCAGCAGCCAGAGGGACTCAGATACGCAGTATTTT
CASSQRDSDTQYF
>-|TRBJ2-3|TRBV4-3|TRBD2
TGCGCCAGCAGCCAACAATACGAAGCGGGAAGCACAGATACGCAGTATTTT
CASSQQYEAGSTDTQYF
>-|TRBJ2-7|TRBV6-2/TRBV6-3|TRBD1
TGTGCCAGCAGTTACCAGGGACAGCTTCCTTACGAGCAGTACTTC
CASSYQGQLPYEQYF
>once|TRBJ1-3|TRBV29-1|-
TGCAGCGTCACTTCGGGAAACACCATATATTTT
CSVTSGNTIYF
>-|TRBJ2-1|TRBV30|TRBD2
TGTGCCTGGAGTGTCCTACTAGCGGGAGTTGGGAATGAGCAGTTCTTC
CAWSVLLAGVGNEQFF
>few|TRBJ2-7|TRBV27|TRBD2
TGTGCCAGCAGTTTAACCGGGACTAGCGGTTCCTACGAGCAGTACTTC
CASSLTGTSGSYEQYF
>-|TRBJ2-1|TRBV2|TRBD1
TGTGCCAGCAGACGCCGGGACAGGGAGTTCTTC
CASRRRDREFF
>-|TRBJ1-4|TRBV7-2|-
TGTGCCAGCAGTCTCGCGAGAGGGCTGGGGGAAAAACTGTTTTTT
CASSLARGLGEKLFF
>-|TRBJ1-1|TRBV5-4|-
TGTGCCAGCAGCCCGGGTGGGCGGGCCACTGAAGCTTTCTTT
CASSPGGRATEAFF
>-|TRBJ2-7|TRBV7-2|TRBD1
TGTGCCAGCAGCCCCCGGACAGGGAACGAGCAGTACTTC
CASSPRTGNEQYF
>-|TRBJ1-3|TRBV2|TRBD1
TGTGCCACCTCCCGTCAGGGACAGGGTAACACCCCGGCATATTTT
CATSRQGQGNTPAYF
>-|TRBJ2-5|TRBV7-2|-
TGTGCCAGCAGCGCCGAAAGGAGGGAGACCCAGTACTTC
CASSAERRETQYF
>-|TRBJ2-7|TRBV18|TRBD2
TGTGCCAGCTCACCGGGAGGACTAGCGGGAGGAACCTACGAGCAGTACTTC
CASSPGGLAGGTYEQYF
>-|TRBJ2-1|TRBV15|-
TGTGCCACCTCTCCCCCCCACAATGAGCAGTTCTTC
CATSPPHNEQFF
>-|TRBJ2-2|TRBV25-1|-
TGTGCCAGCAGTGAATCAACGACAGGGAACACCGGGGAGCTGTTTTTT
CASSESTTGNTGELFF
>many|TRBJ1-5|TRBV11-2|-
TGTGCCAGCAGCTTGACACTCCAACAGCCCCAGCATTTT
CASSLTLQQPQHF
>-|TRBJ1-2|TRBV7-9|TRBD1
TGTGCCAGCAGCTTAGACGGGACAGGCGGGGGCTACACCTTC
CASSLDGTGGGYTF
>-|TRBJ1-1|TRBV3-1/TRBV3-2|-
TGTGCCAGCAGCCAACTCAGGGGGAACACTGAAGCTTTCTTT
CASSQLRGNTEAFF
>-|TRBJ2-7|TRBV7-9|-
TGTGCCAGCAGTTTAACCGGACAGTTCGGCGAGCAGTACTTC
CASSLTGQFGEQYF
>-|TRBJ2-5|TRBV5-5|-
TGTGCCAGCAGCTTGGAGGGCAGGGCCCAAGAGACCCAGTACTTC
CASSLEGRAQETQYF
>-|TRBJ2-1|TRBV6-1|TRBD2
TGTGCCAGCAGTGAAGCGGTAAGACTAGCGGGAGGCTCGGTCGTGAGTGAGCAGTTCTTC
CASSEAVRLAGGSVVSEQFF
>-|TRBJ2-4|TRBV24-1|-
TGTGCCACCAGTGACCCTACAGGGTCAGCCAAAAACATTCAGTACTTC
CATSDPTGSAKNIQYF
>-|TRBJ1-2|TRBV10-3|-
TGTGCCATCAGTGAGAAACCGGGGGATTCAGATGGCTACACCTTC
CAISEKPGDSDGYTF
>-|TRBJ2-3|TRBV19|TRBD1
TGTGCCAGTAGCAGGGGGTATGGGGATACGCAGTATTTT
CASSRGYGDTQYF